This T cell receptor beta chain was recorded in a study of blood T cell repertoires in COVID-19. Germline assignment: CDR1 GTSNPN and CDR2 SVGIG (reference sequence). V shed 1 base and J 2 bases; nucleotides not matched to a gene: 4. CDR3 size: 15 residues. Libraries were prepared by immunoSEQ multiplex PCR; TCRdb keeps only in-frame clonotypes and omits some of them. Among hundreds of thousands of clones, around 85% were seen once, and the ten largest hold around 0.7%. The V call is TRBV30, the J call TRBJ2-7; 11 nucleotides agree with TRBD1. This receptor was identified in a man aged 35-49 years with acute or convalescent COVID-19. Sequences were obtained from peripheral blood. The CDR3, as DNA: TGTGCCTGGAGTGCCCGGGACAGGGGGACCTACGAGCAGTACTTC. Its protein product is CAWSARDRGTYEQYF.